The 28 T cell receptor beta chains below all came from one sample that was sequenced in a study of T cells in Graves' hyperthyroidism and ophthalmopathy. RNA transcripts provided the source from which TCR beta CDR3 regions were amplified. First-round RT-PCR of the TCR CDR3 relied on the HTBI primer set. TCRdb recomputed calls from the multiplex PCR reads with MiXCR, one row per CDR3 protein. The table records about 560,000 distinct CDR3 sequences, around 45% of them present only once. The sequencing sample was made of peripheral blood or thyroid tissue (not recorded which). The receptors derive from a woman in her late teens or twenties with Graves' hyperthyroidism.

The V gene is TRBV9, the J gene TRBJ1-6; 10 nucleotides line up with TRBD1. CDR3 length equals 15 residues. With 4 bases clipped from V and 6 bases from J, the junction kept 4 bases outside the gene matches. The germline V gene encodes CDR1 SGDLS and CDR2 YYNGEE. For the CDR3, the DNA is TGTGCCAGCAGCCCCCGGGACAGGGGTAATTCACCCCTCCACTTT. This translates into CASSPRDRGNSPLHF.

This chain uses TRBV25-1 with TRBJ1-2, with D possibly matching TRBD1 (5 bases). Trimming took 5 bases from V and 8 from J, leaving 12 bases between them. This CDR3 has 12 amino acids. Per the germline V gene, CDR1 is MGHDK and CDR2 is SYGVNS. The CDR3 sequence is CASSNRRRGYTF. The CDR3 region has the DNA TGTGCCAGCAGTAACAGGCGGCGGGGCTACACCTTC.

This clonotype showed up many times. The chain is built from TRBV7-2 and TRBJ2-5; TRBD1 aligns across 8 bases. The CDR3 has 15 amino acids. CDR1 is SGHTA and CDR2 is FQGNSA in the germline V gene. V was clipped by 5 bases and J by 5 bases; unmatched bases: 10. This CDR3 reads CASSQAKDRAETQYF. Written as DNA, the CDR3 is TGTGCCAGCAGCCAAGCCAAGGACAGGGCTGAGACCCAGTACTTC.

The CDR3 sequence is CASSLVGTSGDSYEQYF. DNA for the CDR3: TGTGCCAGCAGCTTAGTTGGGACTAGCGGGGACTCCTACGAGCAGTACTTC. This chain uses TRBV7-2 with TRBJ2-7, with 13 positions matching TRBD2. Unmatched junction bases numbered 3, after V lost 1 base and J lost 0 bases. CDR3 length: 17 amino acids. The germline V gene encodes CDR1 SGHTA and CDR2 FQGNSA.

This clonotype has at least ten counts. The chain recombines TRBV7-2 with TRBJ2-5; D remains unclear. V was cut by 2 bases and J by 0 bases, with 4 bases left in between. Germline CDR1 SGHTA, CDR2 FQGNSA. This CDR3 is 13 amino acids long. The CDR3 spells CASSLTNQETQYF. The CDR3 DNA reads as TGTGCCAGCAGCTTAACTAACCAAGAGACCCAGTACTTC.

This clonotype appeared a few times. A read error may be the cause here, since a much bigger clone is one base away. The chain links TRBV6-1 to TRBJ2-7, with D unresolved. The CDR3 loop spans 12 amino acids. Germline values: CDR1 MNHNS, CDR2 SASEGT. Trimming stripped 6 bases from V and 3 bases from J, with 9 bases between. The DNA for the CDR3 is TGTGCCAGCAGGAAGGACGGCTACGAGCAGTACTTC. It is translated as CASRKDGYEQYF.

Turning to this clonotype: One end of the junction varies from germline; a read error may be responsible. The chain is built from TRBV5-4 and TRBJ1-6; 9 bases line up with TRBD1. The CDR3 sequence is 15 residues long. CDR1 and CDR2 from the germline V gene are SGHNT and YYREEE (reference sequence). CDR3 in amino acids: CASSQGGQGHSPLHF. The CDR3 bases are TGCGCCAGCAGCCAAGGGGGACAGGGCCATTCACCCCTCCACTTT.

For this clonotype: A much larger clonotype is one base distant, so this may be a read error. J is TRBJ1-2 and V is TRBV19; no firm D call. Trimming took off 3 bases at V and 12 bases at J, with 11 bases between the two ends. The CDR3 runs to 11 residues. Germline-derived CDR1 and CDR2 are LNHDA and SQIVND (reference sequence). The CDR3 DNA sequence: TGTGCCAGTAGTATTGCAATGATCCACACCTTC. Its translation: CASSIAMIHTF.

This rearrangement joins TRBV20-1 to TRBJ1-4; D possibly corresponds to TRBD1 (6 bases). Germline V CDR1 and CDR2: DFQATT, SNEGSKA (reference sequence). The CDR3 covers 15 residues. Trimming pared 6 bases from V and 3 bases from J, leaving 17 bases between. The CDR3 DNA sequence: TGCAGTGCCGAGGTCCAGGGGCCAGCTAATGAAAAACTGTTTTTT. It encodes CSAEVQGPANEKLFF.

V usage is TRBV7-2 and J usage is TRBJ1-1; TRBD1 might be the D (6 bases). The length of the CDR3 is 15 residues. Trimming shortened V by 2 bases and J by 4 bases, and 14 bases separated the two germline ends. Germline V gene data show CDR1 as SGHTA and CDR2 as FQGNSA. Here the CDR3 reads CASSLSLQGGTEAFF. In nucleotides, the CDR3 is TGTGCCAGCAGCTTAAGCCTACAGGGAGGCACTGAAGCTTTCTTT.

This chain links TRBV7-8 with TRBJ2-7; 11 bases align to TRBD1. The germline V gene encodes CDR1 SGHVS and CDR2 FQNEAQ. The trim removed 5 bases at V and 5 bases at J, leaving 11 bases unmatched. The CDR3 contains 16 residues. DNA for the CDR3: TGTGCCAGCAGCGGCTCCTCCGGGACAGGGGGTCACGAGCAGTACTTC. Amino acid sequence: CASSGSSGTGGHEQYF.

The sample holds a few counts of this clonotype. This chain connects TRBV20-1 to TRBJ2-6; D is undetermined. The germline CDR1 and CDR2 sequences are DFQATT and SNEGSKA (reference sequence). Trimming shortened V by 5 bases and J by 0 bases, and 8 bases separated the two germline ends. The CDR3 is made up of 14 amino acids. The CDR3 DNA reads as TGCAGTGCTCCGTTGTCCTCTGGGGCCAACGTCCTGACTTTC. Translating it yields CSAPLSSGANVLTF.

This clonotype was detected ten times or more. This chain joins TRBV29-1 and TRBJ1-1; D is unresolved. Germline assignment: CDR1 SQVTM and CDR2 ANQGSEA. The CDR3 has 12 amino acids. V lost 3 bases and J 7 bases, leaving 12 bases between the germline ends. The CDR3 spells CSVDGDRYEAFF. DNA of the CDR3: TGCAGCGTTGACGGAGACCGATATGAAGCTTTCTTT.

V and J are TRBV24-1 and TRBJ1-5; D is undetermined. Germline V gives CDR1 KGHDR, CDR2 SFDVKD. Trimming left V 2 bases short and J 7 bases short, with 11 bases between. The CDR3 covers 14 residues. CDR3 sequence: CATSDSLGRQPQHF. The CDR3 DNA follows: TGTGCCACCAGTGATTCCCTTGGACGGCAGCCCCAGCATTTT.

The rearrangement uses TRBV12-3 or TRBV12-4 and TRBJ2-5; D possibly corresponds to TRBD2 (5 bases). The CDR3 is made up of 13 amino acids. Trimming pared 5 bases from V and 3 bases from J, leaving 10 bases between. DNA for the CDR3: TGTGCCAGCAGTCGGGGTAGCGAAGAGACCCAGTACTTC. It specifies CASSRGSEETQYF.

The chain recombines TRBV7-3 with TRBJ1-1; TRBD1 is a possible D gene (6 bases). The CDR3 is 14 residues long. V lost 5 bases, J lost 4 bases, and 14 bases lay in between. Germline assignment: CDR1 SGHTA and CDR2 FQGTGA. The chain's CDR3 is CASSPWAGVTEAFF. DNA for the CDR3: TGTGCCAGCAGCCCCTGGGCAGGGGTCACTGAAGCTTTCTTT.

This clonotype was observed a single time. The rearrangement links TRBV7-4 to TRBJ2-7; D possibly corresponds to TRBD1 (5 bases). Trimming cost V 4 bases and J 0 bases, with 19 bases left between them. CDR3 length: 17 amino acids. Germline lookup yields CDR1 SGHVT and CDR2 SQSDAQ. The chain's CDR3 is CASSSLAGAEPSYEQYF. For the CDR3, the DNA is TGTGCCAGCAGCTCGCTCGCTGGGGCGGAGCCCTCCTACGAGCAGTACTTC. The full variable domain, its missing parts supplied by reference TRBV7-4 and TRBJ2-7, is GAGVSQSPRYKVAKRGRDVALRCDSISGHVTLYWYRQTLGQGSEVLTYSQSDAQRDKSGRPSGRFSAERPERSVSTLKIQRTEQGDSAVYLCASSSLAGAEPSYEQYFGPGTRLTVT.

This clonotype was counted only a few times. The chain carries TRBV7-9 and TRBJ2-5, with 7 bases matching TRBD2. V was pared by 5 bases and J by 1 base, with 10 bases of the junction left unmatched. The length of the CDR3 is 16 residues. In germline, CDR1 is SEHNR, CDR2 FQNEAQ (reference sequence). The CDR3 loop reads CASSQDLASGQETQYF. DNA for the CDR3: TGTGCCAGCAGCCAAGATTTGGCTAGCGGCCAAGAGACCCAGTACTTC.

With respect to this clonotype: A read error may be the cause here, since a much bigger clone is one base away. The conserved phenylalanine or tryptophan normally closing the CDR3 is absent here, so this likely arose from a read error. V gene TRBV29-1 combines with J gene TRBJ2-2, with TRBD1 as a possible D gene (6 bases). The V gene lost 4 bases and the J gene lost 5 bases, with 11 bases spanning the gap. Germline-derived CDR1 and CDR2 are SQVTM and ANQGSEA. The CDR3 has 13 residues. DNA of the CDR3: TGCAGCGTTGCTGTAGGGGGAACCGGGGAGCTGTTTTCT. Translation: CSVAVGGTGELFS.

In this sample, this clonotype turned up many times. The V call is TRBV7-3, the J call TRBJ2-7; D is ambiguous. Trimming took 1 base from V and 3 from J, leaving 7 bases between them. Germline V gives CDR1 SGHTA, CDR2 FQGTGA. The CDR3 spans 13 residues. Here the CDR3 reads CASSLRKGYEQYF. DNA of the CDR3: TGTGCCAGCAGCTTAAGGAAGGGCTACGAGCAGTACTTC.

As for this clonotype: Given a much more abundant clone one base away, this may be a read error. The genes are TRBV25-1 and TRBJ2-7; 7 bases fit TRBD2. The DNA end is more similar to TRBJ2-5, so the J call may be wrong. The CDR3 covers 16 residues. Germline V gene data show CDR1 as MGHDK and CDR2 as SYGVNS. This CDR3 reads CASSPWASGLQETQYF. The CDR3 bases are TGTGCCAGCAGCCCTTGGGCTAGCGGCCTCCAAGAGACCCAGTACTTC.

This clonotype was found once. The chain is built from TRBV25-1 and TRBJ2-6; maybe TRBD1 (5 bases). Trimming shortened V by 1 base and J by 3 bases, and 13 bases separated the two germline ends. Per the germline V gene, CDR1 is MGHDK and CDR2 is SYGVNS. The CDR3 extends over 17 amino acids. The CDR3 DNA is TGTGCCAGCAGTGAATTTGGGGCCGCCTATGGGGCCAACGTCCTGACTTTC. Protein sequence: CASSEFGAAYGANVLTF.

V is TRBV7-2 and J is TRBJ1-4; D is unclear. Germline CDR1 is SGHTA and CDR2 is FQGNSA. The CDR3 is made up of 15 amino acids. V lost 5 bases and J 5 bases, leaving 15 bases between the germline ends. CDR3 DNA sequence: TGTGCCAGCAGCCGAGGCGGGAGGGCGAATGAAAAACTGTTTTTT. This gives the protein CASSRGGRANEKLFF.

This chain uses TRBV7-2 with TRBJ1-2; D perhaps matches TRBD1 (6 bases). The CDR3 runs to 15 residues. Per the germline V gene, CDR1 is SGHTA and CDR2 is FQGNSA. The ends were cut back, 1 base at V and 8 bases at J, with 17 bases in the middle. This CDR3 is CASSLVRGGLDGYTF. CDR3 in DNA: TGTGCCAGCAGCTTAGTGAGGGGGGGGCTTGACGGCTACACCTTC. The entire variable domain, with the rest obtained from reference TRBV7-2 and TRBJ1-2, is as follows: GAGVSQSPSNKVTEKGKDVELRCDPISGHTALYWYRQSLGQGLEFLIYFQGNSAPDKSGLPSDRFSAERTGGSVSTLTIQRTQQEDSAVYLCASSLVRGGLDGYTFGSGTRLTVV.

The DNA for the CDR3 is TGTGCCAGCAGCTCCAGGGCTGGGGCCAACGTCCTGACTTTC. Translated: CASSSRAGANVLTF. The rearrangement uses TRBV11-1 and TRBJ2-6; D possibly corresponds to TRBD1 (5 bases). The length of the CDR3 is 14 residues. The germline gives CDR1 SGHAT, CDR2 FQDESV (reference sequence). The germline V and J ends were trimmed by 4 bases and 2 bases, with 6 bases remaining between them.

A note on this clonotype: With a much larger clone just one base away, this may be a read error. The rearrangement links TRBV19 to TRBJ1-1, with D hard to call. Germline CDR1 and CDR2: LNHDA and SQIVND (reference sequence). This CDR3 is built from 13 residues. V was pared by 5 bases and J by 10 bases, with 17 bases between. CDR3 protein: CASSYRNGKGAFF. The CDR3 DNA reads as TGTGCCAGTAGTTACCGGAACGGCAAAGGAGCTTTCTTT.

Comment on this clonotype: Given the absence of the conserved phenylalanine or tryptophan at the CDR3 end, a read error is likely. It is unclear where the CDR3 begins or ends on the DNA, so no DNA is shown, and the CDR3 is as TCRdb lists it. The chain combines TRBV10-3 with TRBJ1-5; the table's D call, TRBD1, was not checked against the DNA. Including both end residues, the CDR3 is 8 amino acids long. Germline lookup yields CDR1 ENHRY and CDR2 SYGVKD. This chain's CDR3 is CAISGTGA.

CDR3 residues: CASRVRGVHEKLFF. DNA of the CDR3: TGTGCCAGCAGGGTCCGAGGGGTTCATGAAAAACTGTTTTTT. The chain recombines TRBV2 with TRBJ1-4; D may be TRBD1 (5 bases). V gave up 6 bases and J gave up 6 bases, with 14 bases separating them. The CDR3 sequence is 14 residues long. The germline V gene has CDR1 SNHLY and CDR2 FYNNEI.